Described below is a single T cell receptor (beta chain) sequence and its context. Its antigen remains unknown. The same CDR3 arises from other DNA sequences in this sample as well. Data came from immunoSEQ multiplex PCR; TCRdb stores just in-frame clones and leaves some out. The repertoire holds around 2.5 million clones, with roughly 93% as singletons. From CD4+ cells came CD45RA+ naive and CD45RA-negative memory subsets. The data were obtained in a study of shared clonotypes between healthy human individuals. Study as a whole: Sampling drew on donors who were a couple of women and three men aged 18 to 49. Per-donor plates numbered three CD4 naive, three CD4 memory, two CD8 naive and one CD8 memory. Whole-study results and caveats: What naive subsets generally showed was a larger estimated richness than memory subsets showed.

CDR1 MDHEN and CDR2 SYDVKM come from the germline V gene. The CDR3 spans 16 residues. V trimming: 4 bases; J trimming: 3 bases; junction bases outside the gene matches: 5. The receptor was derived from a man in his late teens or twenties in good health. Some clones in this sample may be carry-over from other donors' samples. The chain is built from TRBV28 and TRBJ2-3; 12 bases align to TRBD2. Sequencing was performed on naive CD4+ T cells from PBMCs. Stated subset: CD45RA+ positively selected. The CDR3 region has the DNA TGTGCCAGCAGTTCTCTACTAGCGGGAGGAACAGATACGCAGTATTTT. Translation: CASSSLLAGGTDTQYF.